Listed here are 2 T cell receptor beta chains from one sample, sequenced in a study of neurological immune-mediated disorders. Specified time point: longitudinal time-point 2. Using its own MiXCR run on the 5' RACE reads, TCRdb lists one record per CDR3 protein. The sample yields 65,000 to 85,000 distinct CDR3 sequences, over 4.5% seen once. Material for sequencing was PBMCs. The receptor set was obtained from a woman in her fifties or sixties with multiple sclerosis.

At least ten counts were recorded for this clonotype. The chain links TRBV5-1 to TRBJ2-6; D not resolved. V gave up 4 bases and J gave up 6 bases, with 2 bases separating them. This CDR3 spans 11 amino acids. CDR1 and CDR2 (germline): SGHRS, YFSETQ. The CDR3 loop is CASSAANVLTF. The CDR3 region has the DNA TGCGCCAGCAGCGCGGCCAACGTCCTGACTTTC.

This rearrangement joins TRBV7-9 to TRBJ2-1; 11 bases are a match to TRBD2. This CDR3 is built from 17 residues. The J segment lost 3 bases and the V segment lost 5 bases, leaving 9 bases of the junction unmatched. Germline CDR1 and CDR2: SEHNR and FQNEAQ (reference sequence). The CDR3 DNA reads TGTGCCAGCAGCCCTAAGAGACTAGCGGGGAGCTACAATGAGCAGTTCTTC. This gives the protein CASSPKRLAGSYNEQFF. The complete variable domain, with remaining parts taken from reference TRBV7-9 and TRBJ2-1, reads DTGVSQNPRHKITKRGQNVTFRCDPISEHNRLYWYRQTLGQGPEFLTYFQNEAQLEKSRLLSDRFSAERPKGSFSTLEIQRTEQGDSAMYLCASSPKRLAGSYNEQFFGPGTRLTVL.